Listed below are T cell receptor beta chains from one sample, sequenced in a study of T cells in localized non-small cell lung cancer. The method was immunoSEQ multiplex PCR; TCRdb's version includes in-frame clones alone and lacks a portion of them. The table lists 20,000 to 30,000 clones, 85% to 95% of them singletons, with 4.2% in the top ten. This sample comprised peripheral blood, obtained before any cancer treatment. These receptors came from a female donor of 60 years or more with stage II squamous cell lung carcinoma. The CDR3 runs from the conserved cysteine through the conserved F or W. The D gene is left open where the match is weak. Not all rows give a size; the values are once, few, many and, for expanded clones, a class.

DNA	CDR3	length	D	V	size	J
TGTGCCAGCAGCCCGAGGTGGGGTTCGCCAGGGGGTAACTATGGCTACACCTTC	CASSPRWGSPGGNYGYTF	18	TRBD1	TRBV5-6	NA	TRBJ1-2
TGTGCCCTCCGAGTCGCCAGGGTATTTGGCTACACCTTC	CALRVARVFGYTF	13	NA	TRBV7-2	NA	TRBJ1-2
TGTGCCAGCAGCCGCAATCACGTCGGAGGGAATCAGCCCCAGCATTTT	CASSRNHVGGNQPQHF	16	NA	TRBV6-6	few	TRBJ1-5
TGTGCCAGCAGCTTGGCGCACGTCGCCACAGATACGCAGTATTTT	CASSLAHVATDTQYF	15	NA	TRBV11-2	NA	TRBJ2-3
TGTGCCAGCAGCTTAGACGGCTGTCCTTACGAGCAGTACTTC	CASSLDGCPYEQYF	14	NA	TRBV11-2	NA	TRBJ2-7
TGTGCCATCAGTGAGTCTCAGGTCATTATGAACACTGAAGCTTTCTTT	CAISESQVIMNTEAFF	16	NA	TRBV10-3	NA	TRBJ1-1
TGTGCCAGCAGCTTAGCGGGCGGGACAGAGGAAAAACTGTTTTTT	CASSLAGGTEEKLFF	15	TRBD1	TRBV11-3	once	TRBJ1-4
TGTGCCAGCTCACCACTCAACGGCGCTAGCGGGCGGCTTACCGGGGAGCTGTTTTTT	CASSPLNGASGRLTGELFF	19	TRBD2	TRBV18	NA	TRBJ2-2
TGTGCCAGCAGCACCCTCGGAGGTGACTATGGCTACACCTTC	CASSTLGGDYGYTF	14	NA	TRBV6-5	NA	TRBJ1-2
TGTGCCAGCAGACCCCCCGGGACTTATGGCTACACCTTC	CASRPPGTYGYTF	13	NA	TRBV6-5	NA	TRBJ1-2
TGTGCCAGCAGTGGAGGACAGACCGGGGAGCTGTTTTTT	CASSGGQTGELFF	13	NA	TRBV2	NA	TRBJ2-2
TGCGCCAGCAGCTTGGGTAGACCCGGAGGTGATTCACCCCTCCACTTT	CASSLGRPGGDSPLHF	16	NA	TRBV5-1	NA	TRBJ1-6
TGTGCCAGCAGCCATTCAAAGAACACCGGGGAGCTGTTTTTT	CASSHSKNTGELFF	14	NA	TRBV4-2	once	TRBJ2-2
TGTGCCAGCAGCTTGCAGGGGGGGCAAGAGACCCAGTACTTC	CASSLQGGQETQYF	14	NA	TRBV5-4	NA	TRBJ2-5
TGTGCCAGTAGTATAACAGGGGTTCAAGTTGAAGCTTTCTTT	CASSITGVQVEAFF	14	TRBD1	TRBV19	NA	TRBJ1-1
TGTGCCAGCAGCCAAGAAACGTCGTCTAAGGACTTATCCTATGGCTACACCTTC	CASSQETSSKDLSYGYTF	18	NA	TRBV4-2	NA	TRBJ1-2
TGTGCCAGCAGCCCCTTAAGGGGGAATTCACCCCTCCACTTT	CASSPLRGNSPLHF	14	NA	TRBV7-3	NA	TRBJ1-6
TGTGCCAGTACACTGACATGGAACACTGAAGCTTTCTTT	CASTLTWNTEAFF	13	NA	TRBV6-1	NA	TRBJ1-1
TGCGCCAGCAGCTCCAGGGGGCTTGATCACTCCGAGCAGTACTTC	CASSSRGLDHSEQYF	15	TRBD1	TRBV5-1	NA	TRBJ2-7